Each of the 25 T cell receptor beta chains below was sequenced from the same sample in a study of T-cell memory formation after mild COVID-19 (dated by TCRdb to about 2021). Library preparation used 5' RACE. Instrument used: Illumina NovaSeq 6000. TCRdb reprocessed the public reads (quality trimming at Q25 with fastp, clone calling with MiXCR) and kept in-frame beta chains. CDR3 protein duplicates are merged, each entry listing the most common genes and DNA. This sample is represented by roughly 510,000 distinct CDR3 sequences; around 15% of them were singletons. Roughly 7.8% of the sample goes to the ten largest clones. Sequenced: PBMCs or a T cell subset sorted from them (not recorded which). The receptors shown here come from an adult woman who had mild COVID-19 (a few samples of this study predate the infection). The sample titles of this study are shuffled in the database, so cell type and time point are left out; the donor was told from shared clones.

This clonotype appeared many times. CDR3 DNA: TGCGCCAGCAGCTTGGAGGGGGGCTACGAGCAGTACTTC. Translating gives CASSLEGGYEQYF. The chain has TRBV5-1 and TRBJ2-7; tentatively, D is TRBD1 or TRBD2 (6 bases each). Germline V gives CDR1 SGHRS, CDR2 YFSETQ. Trimming pared 0 bases from V and 3 bases from J, leaving 7 bases between. The CDR3 loop spans 13 amino acids.

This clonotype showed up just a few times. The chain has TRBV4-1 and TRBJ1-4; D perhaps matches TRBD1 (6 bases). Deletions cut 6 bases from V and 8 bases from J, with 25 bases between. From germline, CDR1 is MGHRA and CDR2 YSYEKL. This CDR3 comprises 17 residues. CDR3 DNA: TGCGCCAGCAGGCTCACAGGGAAGGCCCGGGATTCGGAAAAACTGTTTTTT. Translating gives CASRLTGKARDSEKLFF.

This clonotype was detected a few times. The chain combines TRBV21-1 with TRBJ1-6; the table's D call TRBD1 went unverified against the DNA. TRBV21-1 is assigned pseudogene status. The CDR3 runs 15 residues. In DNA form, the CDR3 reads TGTGCCAGCAGCCCACGGGGGGGGCGGAATTCACCCCTCCACTTT. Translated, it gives CASSPRGGRNSPLHF.

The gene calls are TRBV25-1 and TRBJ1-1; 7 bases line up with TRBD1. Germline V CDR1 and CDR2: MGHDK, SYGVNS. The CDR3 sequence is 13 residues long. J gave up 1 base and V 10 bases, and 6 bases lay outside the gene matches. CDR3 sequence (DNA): TGTGCCACTCAGACAGGGTCGAACACTGAAGCTTTCTTT. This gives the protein CATQTGSNTEAFF.

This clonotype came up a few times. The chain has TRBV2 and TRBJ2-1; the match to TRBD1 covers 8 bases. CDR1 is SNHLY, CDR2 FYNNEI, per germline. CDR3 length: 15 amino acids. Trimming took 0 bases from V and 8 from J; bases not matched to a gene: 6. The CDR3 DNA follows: TGTGCCAGCAGTGAAGCATCAGGGGGCTGGTATGAGCAGTTCTTC. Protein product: CASSEASGGWYEQFF.

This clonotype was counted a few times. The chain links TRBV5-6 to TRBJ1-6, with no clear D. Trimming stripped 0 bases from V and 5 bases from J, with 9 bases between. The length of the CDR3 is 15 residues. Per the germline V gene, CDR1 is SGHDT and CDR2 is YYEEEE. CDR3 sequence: CASSLGQYHNSPLHF. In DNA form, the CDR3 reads TGTGCCAGCAGCTTGGGGCAGTATCATAATTCACCCCTCCACTTT.

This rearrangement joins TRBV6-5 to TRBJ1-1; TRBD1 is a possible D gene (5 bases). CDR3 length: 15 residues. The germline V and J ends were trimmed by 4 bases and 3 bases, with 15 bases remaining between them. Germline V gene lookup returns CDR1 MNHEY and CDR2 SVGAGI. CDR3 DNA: TGTGCCAGCAGTTTAGATTCGGGGGGGTACACTGAAGCTTTCTTT. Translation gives CASSLDSGGYTEAFF.

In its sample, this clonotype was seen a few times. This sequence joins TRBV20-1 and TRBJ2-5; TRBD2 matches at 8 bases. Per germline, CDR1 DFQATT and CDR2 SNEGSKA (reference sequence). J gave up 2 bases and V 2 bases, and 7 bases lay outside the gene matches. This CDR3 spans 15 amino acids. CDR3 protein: CSARPGIAGQETQYF. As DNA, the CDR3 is TGCAGTGCTAGACCGGGGATAGCGGGGCAAGAGACCCAGTACTTC.

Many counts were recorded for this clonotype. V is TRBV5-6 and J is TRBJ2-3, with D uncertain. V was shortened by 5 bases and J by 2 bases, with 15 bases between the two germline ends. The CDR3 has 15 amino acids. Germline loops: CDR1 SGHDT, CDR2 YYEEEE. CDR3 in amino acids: CASRFGWITTDTQYF. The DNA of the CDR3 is TGTGCCAGCAGATTTGGATGGATAACCACAGATACGCAGTATTTT.

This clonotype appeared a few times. CDR3 residues: CASSQDTAGPTEAFF. The CDR3 DNA reads TGTGCCAGCAGCCAAGATACGGCAGGGCCCACTGAAGCTTTCTTT. The chain joins TRBV4-2 to TRBJ1-1, with D perhaps TRBD1 (5 bases). CDR1 and CDR2 from the germline V gene are LGHNA and YNFKEQ. V was trimmed by 0 bases and J by 4 bases, leaving 12 bases between them. The CDR3 is 15 amino acids.

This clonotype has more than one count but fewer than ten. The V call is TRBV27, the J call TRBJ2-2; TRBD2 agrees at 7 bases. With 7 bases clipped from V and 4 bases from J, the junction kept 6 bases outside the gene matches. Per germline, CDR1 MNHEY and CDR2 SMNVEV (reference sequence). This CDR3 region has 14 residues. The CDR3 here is CASTRSGPTGELFF. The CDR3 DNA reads TGTGCCAGCACACGTAGCGGGCCCACCGGGGAGCTGTTTTTT.

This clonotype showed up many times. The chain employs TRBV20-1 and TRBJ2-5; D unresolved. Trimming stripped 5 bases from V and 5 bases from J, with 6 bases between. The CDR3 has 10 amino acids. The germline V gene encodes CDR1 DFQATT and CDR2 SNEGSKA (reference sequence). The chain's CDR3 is CSASWETQYF. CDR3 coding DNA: TGCAGTGCTTCATGGGAGACCCAGTACTTC.

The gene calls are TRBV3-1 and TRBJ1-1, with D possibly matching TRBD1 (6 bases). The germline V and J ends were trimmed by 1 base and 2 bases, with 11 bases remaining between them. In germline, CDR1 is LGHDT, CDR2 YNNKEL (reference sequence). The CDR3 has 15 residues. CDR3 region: CASSQGTEGNTEAFF. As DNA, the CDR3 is TGTGCCAGCAGCCAAGGGACAGAAGGAAACACTGAAGCTTTCTTT. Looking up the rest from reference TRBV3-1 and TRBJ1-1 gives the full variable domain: DTAVSQTPKYLVTQMGNDKSIKCEQNLGHDTMYWYKQDSKKFLKIMFSYNNKELIINETVPNRFSPKSPDKAHLNLHINSLELGDSAVYFCASSQGTEGNTEAFFGQGTRLTVV.

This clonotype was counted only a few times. The CDR3 region has the DNA TGTGCCAGCAGCTTAGATGGACAAGCAATCACAGATACGCAGTATTTT. Translation: CASSLDGQAITDTQYF. The chain joins TRBV7-8 to TRBJ2-3; D might be TRBD1 (5 bases). CDR1 and CDR2 from the germline V gene are SGHVS and FQNEAQ. V lost 1 base and J lost 2, with 13 bases in between. The CDR3 length is 16 residues.

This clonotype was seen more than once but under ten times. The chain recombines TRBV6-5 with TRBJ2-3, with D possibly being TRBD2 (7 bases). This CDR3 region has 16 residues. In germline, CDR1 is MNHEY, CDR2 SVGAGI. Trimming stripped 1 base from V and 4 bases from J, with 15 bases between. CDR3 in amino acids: CASSYWKGEGADTQYF. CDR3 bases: TGTGCCAGCAGTTACTGGAAGGGGGAGGGCGCAGATACGCAGTATTTT.

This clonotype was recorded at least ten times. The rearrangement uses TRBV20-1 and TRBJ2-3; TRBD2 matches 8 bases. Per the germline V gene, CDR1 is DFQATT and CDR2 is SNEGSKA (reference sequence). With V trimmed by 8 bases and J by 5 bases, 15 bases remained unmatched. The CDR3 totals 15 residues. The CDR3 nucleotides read TGCAGTCCAAAAGTCAGCGGGAGAAGTGAAGATACGCAGTATTTT. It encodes CSPKVSGRSEDTQYF.

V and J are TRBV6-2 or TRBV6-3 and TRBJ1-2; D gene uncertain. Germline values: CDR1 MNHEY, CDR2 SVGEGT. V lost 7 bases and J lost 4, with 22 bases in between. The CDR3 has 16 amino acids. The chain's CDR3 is CASNPPNGIPIYGYTF. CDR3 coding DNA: TGTGCCAGCAACCCCCCAAACGGAATTCCGATCTATGGCTACACCTTC.

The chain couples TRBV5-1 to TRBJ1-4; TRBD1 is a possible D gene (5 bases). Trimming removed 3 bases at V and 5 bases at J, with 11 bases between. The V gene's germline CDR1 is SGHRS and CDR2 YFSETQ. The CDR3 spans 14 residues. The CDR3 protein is CASSSQGENEKLFF. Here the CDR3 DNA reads TGCGCCAGCAGCTCGCAGGGTGAGAATGAAAAACTGTTTTTT.

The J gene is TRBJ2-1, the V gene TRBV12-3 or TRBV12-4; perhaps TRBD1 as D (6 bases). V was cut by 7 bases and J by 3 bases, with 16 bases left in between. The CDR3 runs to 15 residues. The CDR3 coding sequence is TGTGCCAGCAAACTAGGACAGAACCTCTACAATGAGCAGTTCTTC. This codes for CASKLGQNLYNEQFF.

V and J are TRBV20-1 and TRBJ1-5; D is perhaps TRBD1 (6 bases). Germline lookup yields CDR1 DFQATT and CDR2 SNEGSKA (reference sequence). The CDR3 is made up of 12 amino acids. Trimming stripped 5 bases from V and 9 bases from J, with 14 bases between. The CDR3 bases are TGCAGTGCTGTACAGGGCACAGGGCCCCAGCATTTT. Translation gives CSAVQGTGPQHF.

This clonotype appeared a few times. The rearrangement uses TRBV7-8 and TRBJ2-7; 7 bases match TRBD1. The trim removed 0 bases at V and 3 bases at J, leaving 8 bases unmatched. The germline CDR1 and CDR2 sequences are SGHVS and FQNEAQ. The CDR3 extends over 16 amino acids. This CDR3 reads CASSLALQQGVYEQYF. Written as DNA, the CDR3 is TGTGCCAGCAGCTTAGCCTTACAGCAGGGGGTCTACGAGCAGTACTTC. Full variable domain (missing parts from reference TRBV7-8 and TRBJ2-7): GAGVSQSPRYKVAKRGQDVALRCDPISGHVSLFWYQQALGQGPEFLTYFQNEAQLDKSGLPSDRFFAERPEGSVSTLKIQRTQQEDSAVYLCASSLALQQGVYEQYFGPGTRLTVT.

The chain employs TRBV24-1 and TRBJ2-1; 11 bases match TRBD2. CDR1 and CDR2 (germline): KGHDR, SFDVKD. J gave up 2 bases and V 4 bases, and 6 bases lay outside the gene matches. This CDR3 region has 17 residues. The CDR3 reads CATSDSSGRRPYNEQFF. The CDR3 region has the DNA TGTGCCACCAGTGACTCTAGCGGGAGGAGGCCCTACAATGAGCAGTTCTTC.

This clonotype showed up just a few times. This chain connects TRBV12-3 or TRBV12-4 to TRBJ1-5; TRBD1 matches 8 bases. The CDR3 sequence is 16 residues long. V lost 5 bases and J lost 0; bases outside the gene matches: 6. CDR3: CASSLTGEYSNQPQHF. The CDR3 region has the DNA TGTGCCAGCAGTCTGACAGGGGAATATAGCAATCAGCCCCAGCATTTT.

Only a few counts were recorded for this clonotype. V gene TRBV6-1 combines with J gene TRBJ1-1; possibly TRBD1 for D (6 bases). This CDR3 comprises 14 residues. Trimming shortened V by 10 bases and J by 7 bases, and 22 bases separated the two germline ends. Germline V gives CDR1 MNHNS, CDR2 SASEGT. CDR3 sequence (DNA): TGTGCCACCCTAAGGGGGGCGCGGGTGGGTGAAGCTTTCTTT. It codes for CATLRGARVGEAFF.

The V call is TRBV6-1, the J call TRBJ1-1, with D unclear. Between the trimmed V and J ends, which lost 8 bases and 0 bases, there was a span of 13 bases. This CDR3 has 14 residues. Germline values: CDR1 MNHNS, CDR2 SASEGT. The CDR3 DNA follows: TGTGCCAGCTACACTCTTTCTTTGAACACTGAAGCTTTCTTT. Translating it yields CASYTLSLNTEAFF.